This T cell receptor beta chain was found in a study of T cells in Graves' hyperthyroidism and ophthalmopathy. In germline, CDR1 is SGHTA, CDR2 FQGNSA. V shed 5 bases, J shed 8 bases, and the junction held 7 bases outside the gene matches. This CDR3 spans 13 amino acids. The CDR3 regions of TCR beta were amplified from RNA transcripts. The HTBI primer set was used in a first-round RT-PCR of the TCR CDR3. Each CDR3 protein gets one entry after TCRdb re-called the multiplex PCR reads with MiXCR. The sample includes about 570,000 distinct CDR3 sequences, 46% of them seen just once. Not enrolled were patients with uncontrolled infection, other autoimmune disease, pregnancy or lactation. Diagnosis relied on clinical symptoms, serum thyroxine and TRAb, thyroid ultrasound and orbital computed tomography.

The sample taken for sequencing was peripheral blood or thyroid tissue (not recorded which). The receptor's source is an adult woman with Graves' disease, either hyperthyroidism or ophthalmopathy (not recorded which). J is TRBJ2-5 and V is TRBV7-2; 8 bases line up with TRBD1. CDR3 sequence: CASSVGTGGTQYF. CDR3 DNA: TGTGCCAGCAGCGTGGGGACAGGAGGTACCCAGTACTTC.